This T cell receptor beta chain was captured by sequencing in a study of T cell changes during pregnancy in multiple sclerosis (dated by TCRdb to the late 2010s). At the level of the whole study: The study looked at changes in the T cell repertoire across pregnancy in women with multiple sclerosis.

Receptor amplification or capture employed the immunoSEQ multiplex PCR assay. What TCRdb holds here is the immuneACCESS table cut down to in-frame rearrangements. Part of the clones is not present; checked against another copy, under half of the missing clones reflect an unresolved V gene, and the others are unexplained. Counted in this sample were 30,000 to 35,000 clones; roughly 90% of them appeared once. Around 4.4% of the sample belongs to the ten largest clones. Remarks on this clone: No antigen is known for it. No base quality information exists; no much larger clone differs at one position.

V has 3 bases trimmed and J has 5 bases trimmed; junction bases matching no gene number 11. Including cysteine and phenylalanine, the CDR3 has 17 amino acids. Only CDR3 DNA remains: 51 bases, in frame from the first base. CDR1 and CDR2 are read off the germline V gene as SGDLS and YYNGEE. The specimen was CD8+ T cells from peripheral blood mononuclear cells, collected after pregnancy. This TCR was recovered from a female donor with multiple sclerosis, enrolled in a pregnancy study. Here the chain combines TRBV9 and TRBJ2-1, with 10 central nucleotides matching TRBD1. The nucleotide sequence reads as follows: TGTGCCAGCAGCGACCCGAAGACAGGGGGCGGGGACAATGAGCAGTTCTTC. Translation gives CASSDPKTGGGDNEQFF.